This is a list of T cell receptor beta chains from one sample in a study of cytomegalovirus exposure and HLA in healthy donors. Generated by immunoSEQ multiplex PCR, the TCRdb table keeps only in-frame clones and is missing some. The sample carries 100,000 to 150,000 clones, around 78% recorded once. Sample: PBMCs. These receptors all stem from a man aged 35 to 55 in good health and CMV-seronegative. Each CDR3 is given with its conserved first and last residue. The D gene is left open where the match is weak. Clone size appears in some rows only: once, few, many, or a class for an expanded clone.

abundance	v_gene	j_gene	d_gene	CDR3aa	CDR3nt
NA	TRBV5-5	TRBJ1-4	NA	CASSPLGPTNEKLFF	TGTGCCAGCAGCCCCCTGGGGCCAACTAATGAAAAACTGTTTTTT
NA	TRBV9	TRBJ2-7	TRBD2	CASSVSGGSSYEQYF	TGTGCCAGCAGCGTTAGCGGGGGGAGCTCCTACGAGCAGTACTTC
NA	TRBV19	TRBJ2-3	TRBD1	CASSIVYLGQSRDTQYF	TGTGCCAGTAGTATAGTCTACTTGGGACAGAGTCGGGATACGCAGTATTTT
NA	TRBV19	TRBJ1-5	NA	CASRGRGRASNQPQHF	TGTGCCAGTAGGGGAAGAGGCAGGGCGAGCAATCAGCCCCAGCATTTT
NA	TRBV6-5	TRBJ1-5	NA	CASSYSGQGMNQPQHF	TGTGCCAGCAGTTACTCGGGGCAGGGGATGAATCAGCCCCAGCATTTT
NA	TRBV5-1	TRBJ1-1	NA	CASSLGGGGNTEAFF	TGCGCCAGCAGCTTGGGTGGGGGGGGGAACACTGAAGCTTTCTTT
NA	TRBV6-1	TRBJ1-1	TRBD1	CASIRGGTDNTEAFF	TGTGCCAGTATCCGAGGAGGGACAGATAACACTGAAGCTTTCTTT
NA	TRBV25-1	TRBJ1-6	NA	CASCRGESYNSPLHF	TGTGCCTCCTGCCGCGGCGAGTCCTATAATTCACCCCTCCACTTT
NA	TRBV7-3	TRBJ2-3	TRBD1	CASSVGDRRTDTQYF	TGTGCCAGCAGCGTCGGGGACAGACGCACAGATACGCAGTATTTT
NA	TRBV29-1	TRBJ2-3	NA	CSVREMGDTQYF	TGCAGCGTCCGGGAGATGGGAGATACGCAGTATTTT
few	TRBV7-8	TRBJ2-7	TRBD1	CASSLTSGGSLVRYEQYF	TGTGCCAGCAGCTTGACTTCAGGGGGCTCTTTGGTCCGCTACGAGCAGTACTTC
NA	TRBV2	TRBJ2-7	TRBD1	CASTSDRGGNEQYF	TGTGCCAGCACCTCAGACAGGGGTGGGAACGAGCAGTACTTC
NA	TRBV7-2	TRBJ2-2	NA	CASSLEVQGTGELFF	TGTGCCAGCAGCTTAGAGGTACAGGGCACCGGGGAGCTGTTTTTT
NA	TRBV7-9	TRBJ2-7	NA	CSSSLWTTYEQYF	TGTTCCAGCAGCTTATGGACAACATACGAGCAGTACTTC
NA	TRBV5-5	TRBJ1-2	TRBD1	CASSYPGTGLNYGYTF	TGTGCCAGCAGCTATCCCGGGACAGGGCTTAACTATGGCTACACCTTC
NA	TRBV7-9	TRBJ2-5	NA	CASSLASVRETQYF	TGTGCCAGCAGCTTAGCGTCAGTTCGTGAGACCCAGTACTTC
NA	TRBV6-1	TRBJ1-1	NA	CASSEGVEAFF	TGTGCCAGCAGTGAAGGCGTTGAAGCTTTCTTT
few	TRBV7-8	TRBJ2-3	TRBD1	CASDRGIQDTQYF	TGTGCCAGCGACAGGGGGATTCAAGATACGCAGTATTTT
NA	TRBV29-1	TRBJ1-2	NA	CSVEGELTGYTF	TGCAGCGTTGAAGGGGAGCTGACTGGCTACACCTTC
NA	TRBV4-1	TRBJ2-1	NA	CASSQAHYNEQFF	TGCGCCAGCAGCCAAGCACATTACAATGAGCAGTTCTTC
NA	TRBV6-1	TRBJ2-3	NA	CASSGRAGTSTDTQYF	TGTGCCAGCAGTGGTAGGGCGGGAACCAGCACAGATACGCAGTATTTT
NA	TRBV11-2	TRBJ1-5	NA	CASSLALNQPQHF	TGTGCCAGCAGCTTAGCCTTGAATCAGCCCCAGCATTTT
NA	TRBV5-1	TRBJ1-6	TRBD1	CASSEATGADNSPLHF	TGCGCCAGCAGTGAGGCGACAGGGGCGGATAATTCACCCCTCCACTTT
NA	TRBV29-1	TRBJ2-7	TRBD1	CSGSGQGYEQYF	TGCAGTGGAAGCGGACAGGGTTACGAGCAGTACTTC
NA	TRBV4-2	TRBJ2-7	TRBD1	CASSQEGQGREQYF	TGTGCCAGCAGCCAAGAAGGACAGGGGCGAGAGCAGTACTTC
NA	TRBV19	TRBJ2-5	NA	CASSISRGTGLETQYF	TGTGCCAGTAGTATAAGTCGGGGAACAGGGTTGGAGACCCAGTACTTC
NA	TRBV6-5	TRBJ1-2	NA	CASSRNRDSYTF	TGTGCCAGCAGTCGAAACAGGGACAGCTACACCTTC